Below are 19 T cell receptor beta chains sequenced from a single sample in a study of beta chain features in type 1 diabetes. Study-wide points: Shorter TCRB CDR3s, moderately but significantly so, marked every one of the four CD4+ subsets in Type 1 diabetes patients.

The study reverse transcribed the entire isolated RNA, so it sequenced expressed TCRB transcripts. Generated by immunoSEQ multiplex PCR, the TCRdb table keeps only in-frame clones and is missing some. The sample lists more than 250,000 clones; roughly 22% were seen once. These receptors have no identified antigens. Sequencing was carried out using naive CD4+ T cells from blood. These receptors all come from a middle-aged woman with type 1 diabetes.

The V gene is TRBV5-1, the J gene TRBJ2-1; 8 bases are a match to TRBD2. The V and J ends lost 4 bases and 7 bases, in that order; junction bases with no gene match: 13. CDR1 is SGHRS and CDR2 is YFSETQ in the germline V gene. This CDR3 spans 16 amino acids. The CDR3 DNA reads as TGCGCCAGCAGCGCGCCGGGACTAGGTACTATTAATGAGCAGTTCTTC. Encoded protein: CASSAPGLGTINEQFF.

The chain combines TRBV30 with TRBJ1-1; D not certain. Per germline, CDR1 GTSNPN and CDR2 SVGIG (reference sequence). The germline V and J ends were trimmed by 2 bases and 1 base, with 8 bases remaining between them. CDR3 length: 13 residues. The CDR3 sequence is CAWSSGGNTEAFF. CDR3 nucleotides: TGTGCCTGGAGTTCAGGAGGGAACACTGAAGCTTTCTTT. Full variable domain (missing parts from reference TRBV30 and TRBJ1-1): SQTIHQWPATLVQPVGSPLSLECTVEGTSNPNLYWYRQAAGRGLQLLFYSVGIGQISSEVPQNLSASRPQDRQFILSSKKLLLSDSGFYLCAWSSGGNTEAFFGQGTRLTVV.

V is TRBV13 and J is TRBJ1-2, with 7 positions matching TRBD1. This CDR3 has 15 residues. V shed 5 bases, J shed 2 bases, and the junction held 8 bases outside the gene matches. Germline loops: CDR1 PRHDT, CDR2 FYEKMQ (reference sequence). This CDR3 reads CASSLAAGGNYGYTF. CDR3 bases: TGTGCCAGCAGCCTAGCTGCAGGGGGGAACTATGGCTACACCTTC.

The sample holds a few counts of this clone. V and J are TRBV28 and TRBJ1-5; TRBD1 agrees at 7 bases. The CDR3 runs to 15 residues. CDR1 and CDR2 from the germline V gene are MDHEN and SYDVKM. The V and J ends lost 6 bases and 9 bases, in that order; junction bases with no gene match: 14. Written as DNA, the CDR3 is TGTGCCAGCAGGTCAGTGGAGGGGGCTATGAGGCCCCAGCATTTT. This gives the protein CASRSVEGAMRPQHF.

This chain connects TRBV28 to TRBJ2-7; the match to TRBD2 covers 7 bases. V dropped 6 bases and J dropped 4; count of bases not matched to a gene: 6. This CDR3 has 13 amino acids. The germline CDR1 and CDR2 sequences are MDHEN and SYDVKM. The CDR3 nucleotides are TGTGCCAGCAGGCGGGGAGGGGAGTACGAGCAGTACTTC. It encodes CASRRGGEYEQYF. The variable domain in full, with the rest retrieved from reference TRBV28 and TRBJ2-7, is DVKVTQSSRYLVKRTGEKVFLECVQDMDHENMFWYRQDPGLGLRLIYFSYDVKMKEKGDIPEGYSVSREKKERFSLILESASTNQTSMYLCASRRGGEYEQYFGPGTRLTVT.

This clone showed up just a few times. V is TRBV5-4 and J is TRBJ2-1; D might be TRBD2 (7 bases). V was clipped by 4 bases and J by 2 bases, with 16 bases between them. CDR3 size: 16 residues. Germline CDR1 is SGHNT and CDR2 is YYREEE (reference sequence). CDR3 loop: CASSQGGGVPYNEQFF. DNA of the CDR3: TGTGCCAGCAGCCAAGGGGGGGGAGTCCCCTACAATGAGCAGTTCTTC.

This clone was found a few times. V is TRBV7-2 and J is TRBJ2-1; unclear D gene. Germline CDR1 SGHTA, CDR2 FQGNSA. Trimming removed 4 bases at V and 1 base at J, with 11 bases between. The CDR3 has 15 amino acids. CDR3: CASSYSTGSYNEQFF. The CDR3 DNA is TGTGCCAGCAGCTACTCGACGGGTTCCTACAATGAGCAGTTCTTC.

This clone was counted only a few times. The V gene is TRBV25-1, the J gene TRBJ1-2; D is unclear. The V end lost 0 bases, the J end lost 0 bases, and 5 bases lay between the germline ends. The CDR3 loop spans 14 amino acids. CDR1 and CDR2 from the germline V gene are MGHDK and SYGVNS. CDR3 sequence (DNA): TGTGCCAGCAGTGAATACCCAGCTAACTATGGCTACACCTTC. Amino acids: CASSEYPANYGYTF.

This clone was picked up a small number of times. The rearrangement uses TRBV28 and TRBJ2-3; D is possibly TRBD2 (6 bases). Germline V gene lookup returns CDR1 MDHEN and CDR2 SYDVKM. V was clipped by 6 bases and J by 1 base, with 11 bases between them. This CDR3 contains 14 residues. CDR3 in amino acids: CASSPGGGTDTQYF. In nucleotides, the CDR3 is TGTGCCAGCAGCCCCGGGGGAGGCACAGATACGCAGTATTTT.

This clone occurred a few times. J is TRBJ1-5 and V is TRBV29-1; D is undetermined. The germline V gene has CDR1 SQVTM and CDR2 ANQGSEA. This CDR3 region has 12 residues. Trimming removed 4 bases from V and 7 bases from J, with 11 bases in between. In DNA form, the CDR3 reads TGCAGCGTTGGCGAGACGGAGCAGCCCCAGCATTTT. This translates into CSVGETEQPQHF.

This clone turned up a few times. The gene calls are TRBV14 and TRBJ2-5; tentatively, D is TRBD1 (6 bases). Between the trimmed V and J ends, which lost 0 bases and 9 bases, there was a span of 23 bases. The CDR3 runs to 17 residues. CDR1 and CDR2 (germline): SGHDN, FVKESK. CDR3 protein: CASSQDDRLGALRSQYF. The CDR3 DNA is TGTGCCAGCAGCCAAGATGATCGCCTGGGGGCCTTGAGGTCCCAGTACTTC.

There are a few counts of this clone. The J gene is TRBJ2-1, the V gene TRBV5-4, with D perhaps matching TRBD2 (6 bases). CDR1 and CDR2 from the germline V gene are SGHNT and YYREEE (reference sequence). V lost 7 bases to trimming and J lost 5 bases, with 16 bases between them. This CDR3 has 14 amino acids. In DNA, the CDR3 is TGTGCCAGCGCCCTAGGCGGGATCCACAATGAGCAGTTCTTC. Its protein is CASALGGIHNEQFF.

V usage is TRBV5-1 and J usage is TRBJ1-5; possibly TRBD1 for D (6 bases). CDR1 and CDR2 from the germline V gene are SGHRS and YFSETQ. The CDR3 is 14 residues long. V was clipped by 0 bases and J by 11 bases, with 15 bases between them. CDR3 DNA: TGCGCCAGCAGCTTGGCCGGGGGGGCCTCGGCCCAGCATTTT. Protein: CASSLAGGASAQHF. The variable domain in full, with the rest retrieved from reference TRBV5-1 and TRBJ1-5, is KAGVTQTPRYLIKTRGQQVTLSCSPISGHRSVSWYQQTPGQGLQFLFEYFSETQRNKGNFPGRFSGRQFSNSRSEMNVSTLELGDSALYLCASSLAGGASAQHFGDGTRLSIL.

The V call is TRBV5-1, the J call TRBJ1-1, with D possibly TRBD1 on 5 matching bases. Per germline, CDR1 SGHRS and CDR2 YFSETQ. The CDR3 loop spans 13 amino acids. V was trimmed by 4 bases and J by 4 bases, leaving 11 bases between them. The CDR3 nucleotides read TGCGCCAGCAGCGAGCAGGGCGGCACTGAAGCTTTCTTT. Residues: CASSEQGGTEAFF.

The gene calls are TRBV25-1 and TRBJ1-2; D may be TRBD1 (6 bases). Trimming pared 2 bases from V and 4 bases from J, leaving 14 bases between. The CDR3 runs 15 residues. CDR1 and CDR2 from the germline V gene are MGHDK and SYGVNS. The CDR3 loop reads CASSESRLGAYGYTF. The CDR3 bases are TGTGCCAGCAGTGAAAGTCGGCTGGGGGCCTATGGCTACACCTTC.

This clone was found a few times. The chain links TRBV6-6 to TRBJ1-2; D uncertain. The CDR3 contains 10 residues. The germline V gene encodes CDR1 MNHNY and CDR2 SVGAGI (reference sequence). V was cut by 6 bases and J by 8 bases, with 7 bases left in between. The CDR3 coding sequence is TGTGCCAGCAGGGCGCGGGGCTACACCTTC. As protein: CASRARGYTF.

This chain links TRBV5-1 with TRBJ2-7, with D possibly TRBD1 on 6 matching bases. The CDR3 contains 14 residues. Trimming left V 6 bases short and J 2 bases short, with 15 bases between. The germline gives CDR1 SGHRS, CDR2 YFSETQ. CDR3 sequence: CASKGEWSTYEQYF. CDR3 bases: TGCGCCAGCAAGGGGGAGTGGTCAACCTACGAGCAGTACTTC.

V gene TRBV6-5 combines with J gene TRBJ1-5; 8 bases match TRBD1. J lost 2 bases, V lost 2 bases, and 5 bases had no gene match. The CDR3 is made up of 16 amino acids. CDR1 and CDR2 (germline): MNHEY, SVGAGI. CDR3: CASSYRGTGGNQPQHF. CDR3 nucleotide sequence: TGTGCCAGCAGTTACCGTGGGACAGGCGGCAATCAGCCCCAGCATTTT.

CDR3 sequence: CASSPLAEVGETQYF. CDR3 coding DNA: TGTGCCAGCTCACCCCTAGCAGAGGTCGGGGAGACCCAGTACTTC. The chain couples TRBV18 to TRBJ2-5; the D gene is possibly TRBD2 (5 bases). CDR3 length equals 15 residues. Trimming left V 3 bases short and J 5 bases short, with 16 bases between. Germline loops: CDR1 KGHSH, CDR2 LQKENI. The full variable domain, completed using reference TRBV18 and TRBJ2-5, is NAGVMQNPRHLVRRRGQEARLRCSPMKGHSHVYWYRQLPEEGLKFMVYLQKENIIDESGMPKERFSAEFPKEGPSILRIQQVVRGDSAAYFCASSPLAEVGETQYFGPGTRLLVL.